This section outlines one TCR beta chain sequence together with its context. The specificity of this receptor is unknown. There are no base qualities to consult, and no much larger clone falls within one base. Libraries were made using the immunoSEQ multiplex PCR assay. Here the immuneACCESS table is served through TCRdb, limited to in-frame sequences with V and J called. Missing clones are a known gap in these copies; in checked studies unresolved V genes cover under half, and the rest lacks a known reason. The table for this sample lists about 190,000 clones; 91% of them were counted only once. Clones ranked in the top ten supply approximately 1.8% of the sample. The CDR3, cysteine through phenylalanine, is 13 amino acids long. Just CDR3 DNA is preserved here, 39 bases in frame from base 1. V loses 4 bases, J loses 8 bases, and the germline ends lie 14 bases apart. The germline V gene (reference sequence) sets CDR1 to GTSNPN and CDR2 to SVGIG.

This record comes from a study of control samples from healthy donors and cancer patients (dated by TCRdb to 2020 to 2022). The sequencing sample was made of blood. The origin of this receptor is a man aged 25 to 40 in good health. The chain was built from TRBV30 and TRBJ1-4, with an unclear D gene assignment. The CDR3 protein: CAWMSGALEKLFF. The DNA is as follows: TGTGCCTGGATGTCAGGCGCTTTGGAAAAACTGTTTTTT.